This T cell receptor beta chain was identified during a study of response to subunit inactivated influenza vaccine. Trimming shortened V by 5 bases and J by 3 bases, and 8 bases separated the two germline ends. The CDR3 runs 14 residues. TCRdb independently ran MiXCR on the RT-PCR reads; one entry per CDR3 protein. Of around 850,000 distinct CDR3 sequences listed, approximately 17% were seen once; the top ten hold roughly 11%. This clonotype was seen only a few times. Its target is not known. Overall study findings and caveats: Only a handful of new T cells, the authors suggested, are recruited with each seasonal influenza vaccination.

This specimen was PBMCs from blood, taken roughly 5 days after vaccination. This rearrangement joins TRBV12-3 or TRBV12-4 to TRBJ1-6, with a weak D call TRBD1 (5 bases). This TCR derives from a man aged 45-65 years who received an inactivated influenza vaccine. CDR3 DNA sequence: TGTGCCAGCAGTCCCGGACACTATAATTCACCCCTCCACTTT. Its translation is CASSPGHYNSPLHF.